These 12 T cell receptor beta chains were sequenced from one sample in a study of blood T cell repertoires in COVID-19. The method was immunoSEQ multiplex PCR; TCRdb's version includes in-frame clones alone and lacks a portion of them. The profile shows around 190,000 clones, approximately 90% of them singletons. Sample: peripheral blood. The source of these receptors is a man younger than 45 with acute or convalescent COVID-19.

CDR3 sequence: CASSGPGLAGTQYF. As DNA, the CDR3 is TGTGCCAGCAGCGGCCCGGGACTAGCGGGTACGCAGTATTTT. The chain couples TRBV7-3 to TRBJ2-3, with 12 bases fitting TRBD2. The ends lost 5 bases at V and 8 bases at J; junction bases unmatched: 5. CDR3 length: 14 residues. Germline V CDR1 and CDR2: SGHTA, FQGTGA.

The V and J genes are TRBV27 and TRBJ1-2; TRBD1 aligns across 9 bases. This CDR3 is 15 amino acids long. Losses at the gene ends were 5 bases for V and 13 bases for J; bases not matched to a gene: 17. The germline V gene encodes CDR1 MNHEY and CDR2 SMNVEV (reference sequence). This CDR3 reads CASSAKQGATFRFTF. The CDR3 DNA sequence: TGTGCCAGCAGTGCTAAACAGGGGGCAACGTTTCGCTTCACCTTC.

This chain joins TRBV5-1 and TRBJ1-5, with TRBD1 matching over 7 bases. CDR3 length: 15 amino acids. Trimming cost V 3 bases and J 5 bases; bases outside gene matches: 8. Germline V lookup: CDR1 SGHRS, CDR2 YFSETQ. The CDR3 here is CASSSEGGADQPQHF. The CDR3 bases are TGCGCCAGCAGCTCAGAAGGGGGCGCGGATCAGCCCCAGCATTTT.

The gene calls are TRBV6-6 and TRBJ2-7, with 9 bases matching TRBD2. The germline CDR1 and CDR2 sequences are MNHNY and SVGAGI (reference sequence). The CDR3 consists of 15 residues. Trimming took 6 bases from V and 4 from J; bases not matched to a gene: 10. CDR3 residues: CASRRPAGGGYEQYF. The CDR3 DNA sequence: TGTGCCAGCAGACGTCCAGCGGGGGGTGGGTACGAGCAGTACTTC.

The chain recombines TRBV6-5 with TRBJ2-2; D is unresolved. Germline assignment: CDR1 MNHEY and CDR2 SVGAGI. The V end was cut by 7 bases, the J end by 0 bases, with 9 bases between. This CDR3 has 14 amino acids. The CDR3 nucleotides read TGTGCCAGCACGGTCCGCTCGAACACCGGGGAGCTGTTTTTT. Translation gives CASTVRSNTGELFF.

V usage is TRBV7-6 and J usage is TRBJ1-3, with 9 bases lining up with TRBD1. The CDR3 contains 14 residues. The V segment lost 5 bases and the J segment 1 base; nucleotides outside the gene matches: 0. The germline V gene encodes CDR1 SGHVS and CDR2 FNYEAQ. The DNA of the CDR3 is TGTGCCAGCAGCGGACAGGGGTCTGGAAACACCATATATTTT. This sequence encodes CASSGQGSGNTIYF.

This chain connects TRBV18 to TRBJ2-6; D is unclear. Germline-derived CDR1 and CDR2 are KGHSH and LQKENI. CDR3 length: 16 residues. V lost 1 base and J lost 0, with 7 bases in between. The CDR3 here is CASSPLSRSGANVLTF. CDR3 DNA: TGTGCCAGCTCACCACTGTCGCGCTCTGGGGCCAACGTCCTGACTTTC.

The chain is built from TRBV27 and TRBJ1-4, with D possibly being TRBD1 (6 bases). There are 14 residues in the CDR3. Trimming took 5 bases from V and 7 from J, leaving 14 bases between them. Germline-derived CDR1 and CDR2 are MNHEY and SMNVEV (reference sequence). The CDR3 nucleotides read TGTGCCAGCAGTGAGACAGGTTCGGTTGAAAAACTGTTTTTT. Translating gives CASSETGSVEKLFF.

The gene calls are TRBV19 and TRBJ1-5; no definite D call. The CDR3 extends over 15 amino acids. Deletions cut 7 bases from V and 0 bases from J, with 13 bases between. The V gene's germline CDR1 is LNHDA and CDR2 SQIVND (reference sequence). In nucleotides, the CDR3 is TGTGCCAGTAAGTTACAGCCTAATAGCAATCAGCCCCAGCATTTT. Its protein is CASKLQPNSNQPQHF.

A single count supports this clone. V is TRBV6-6 and J is TRBJ2-6; maybe TRBD2 (5 bases). The CDR3 has 15 residues. In germline, CDR1 is MNHNY, CDR2 SVGAGI (reference sequence). The germline V and J ends were trimmed by 0 bases and 3 bases, with 6 bases remaining between them. The CDR3 here is CASSYSAGGANVLTF. The CDR3 DNA is TGTGCCAGCAGTTACTCGGCGGGTGGGGCCAACGTCCTGACTTTC.

The rearrangement joins TRBV5-1 to TRBJ2-1; 9 nucleotides agree with TRBD2. CDR1 SGHRS and CDR2 YFSETQ come from the germline V gene. The CDR3 consists of 14 residues. The V and J ends lost 7 bases and 4 bases, in that order; junction bases with no gene match: 6. CDR3 region: CASGGGAGYNEQFF. The DNA for the CDR3 is TGCGCCAGCGGCGGGGGGGCCGGGTACAATGAGCAGTTCTTC.

This chain joins TRBV6-5 and TRBJ2-7; 7 bases match TRBD1. The CDR3 covers 16 residues. The germline gives CDR1 MNHEY, CDR2 SVGAGI. With V trimmed by 0 bases and J by 5 bases, 10 bases remained unmatched. CDR3 nucleotide sequence: TGTGCCAGCAGTTACTCGAGTGGGGACAGTTCTAACGAGCAGTACTTC. Encoded protein: CASSYSSGDSSNEQYF.